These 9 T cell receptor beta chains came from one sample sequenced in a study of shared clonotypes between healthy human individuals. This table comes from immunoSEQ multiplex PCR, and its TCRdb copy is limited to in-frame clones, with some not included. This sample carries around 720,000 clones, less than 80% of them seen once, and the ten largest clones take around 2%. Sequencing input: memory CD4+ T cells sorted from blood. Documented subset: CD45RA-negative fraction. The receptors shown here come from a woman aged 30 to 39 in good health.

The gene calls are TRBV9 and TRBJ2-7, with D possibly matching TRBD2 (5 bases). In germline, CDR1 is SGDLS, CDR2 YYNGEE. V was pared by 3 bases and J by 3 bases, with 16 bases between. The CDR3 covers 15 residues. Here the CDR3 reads CASSAGWELLYEQYF. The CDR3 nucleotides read TGTGCCAGCAGCGCCGGCTGGGAGTTACTCTACGAGCAGTACTTC.

The DNA of the CDR3 is TGTGCCAGCAGCTTACTAGCGGGAGCTGACGGCGAGCAGTACTTC. Its translation is CASSLLAGADGEQYF. This chain connects TRBV7-8 to TRBJ2-7; TRBD2 aligns across 10 bases. V lost 2 bases and J lost 6; bases outside the gene matches: 7. CDR1 is SGHVS and CDR2 is FQNEAQ in the germline V gene. There are 15 residues in the CDR3.

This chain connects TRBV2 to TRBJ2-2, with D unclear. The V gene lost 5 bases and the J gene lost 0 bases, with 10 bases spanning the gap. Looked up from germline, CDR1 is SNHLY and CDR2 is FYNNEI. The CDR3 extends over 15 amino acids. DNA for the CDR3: TGTGCCAGCAGTCAGACCACCACGAACACCGGGGAGCTGTTTTTT. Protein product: CASSQTTTNTGELFF.

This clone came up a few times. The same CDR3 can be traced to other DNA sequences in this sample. The CDR3 sequence: CASSLGRGNTEAFF. Here the CDR3 DNA reads TGTGCCAGCAGCCTGGGACGGGGGAACACTGAAGCTTTCTTT. The V gene is TRBV11-3, the J gene TRBJ1-1; a possible D gene is TRBD1 (5 bases). Germline CDR1 reads SGHNT; CDR2 reads YENEEA. This CDR3 is 14 amino acids long. V was cut by 5 bases and J by 1 base, with 11 bases left in between.

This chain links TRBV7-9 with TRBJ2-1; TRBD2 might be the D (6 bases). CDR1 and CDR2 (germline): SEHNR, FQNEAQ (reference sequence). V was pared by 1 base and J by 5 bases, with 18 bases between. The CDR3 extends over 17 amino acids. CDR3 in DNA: TGTGCCAGCAGCTTAGAAGGTTGGACTACCTTTAACAATGAGCAGTTCTTC. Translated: CASSLEGWTTFNNEQFF.

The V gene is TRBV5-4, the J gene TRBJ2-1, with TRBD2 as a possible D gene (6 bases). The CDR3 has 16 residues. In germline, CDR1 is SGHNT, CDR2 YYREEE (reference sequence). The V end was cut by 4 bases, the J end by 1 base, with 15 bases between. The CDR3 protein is CASSQGRSGSYNEQFF. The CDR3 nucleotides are TGTGCCAGCAGCCAGGGTCGTAGCGGTTCCTACAATGAGCAGTTCTTC.

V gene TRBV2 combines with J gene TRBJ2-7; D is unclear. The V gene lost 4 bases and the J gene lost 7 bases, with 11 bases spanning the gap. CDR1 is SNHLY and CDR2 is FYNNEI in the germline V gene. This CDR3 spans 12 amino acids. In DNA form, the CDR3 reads TGTGCCAGCAGTGTGGGAACCCGGGAGCAGTACTTC. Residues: CASSVGTREQYF.

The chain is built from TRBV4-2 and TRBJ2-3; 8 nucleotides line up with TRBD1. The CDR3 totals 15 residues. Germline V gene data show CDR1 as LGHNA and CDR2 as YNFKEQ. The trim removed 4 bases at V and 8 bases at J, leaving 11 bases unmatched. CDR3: CASSPSDRDDGTQYF. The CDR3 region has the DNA TGTGCCAGCAGCCCCTCGGACAGGGACGATGGTACGCAGTATTTT.

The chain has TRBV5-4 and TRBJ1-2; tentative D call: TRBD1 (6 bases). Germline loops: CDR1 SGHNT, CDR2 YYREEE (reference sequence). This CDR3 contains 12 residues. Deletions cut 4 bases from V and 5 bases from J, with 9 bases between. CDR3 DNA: TGTGCCAGCAGCCCGGACAGTTATGGCTACACCTTC. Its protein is CASSPDSYGYTF. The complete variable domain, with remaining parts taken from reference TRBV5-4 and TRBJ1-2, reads ETGVTQSPTHLIKTRGQQVTLRCSSQSGHNTVSWYQQALGQGPQFIFQYYREEENGRGNFPPRFSGLQFPNYSSELNVNALELDDSALYLCASSPDSYGYTFGSGTRLTVV.